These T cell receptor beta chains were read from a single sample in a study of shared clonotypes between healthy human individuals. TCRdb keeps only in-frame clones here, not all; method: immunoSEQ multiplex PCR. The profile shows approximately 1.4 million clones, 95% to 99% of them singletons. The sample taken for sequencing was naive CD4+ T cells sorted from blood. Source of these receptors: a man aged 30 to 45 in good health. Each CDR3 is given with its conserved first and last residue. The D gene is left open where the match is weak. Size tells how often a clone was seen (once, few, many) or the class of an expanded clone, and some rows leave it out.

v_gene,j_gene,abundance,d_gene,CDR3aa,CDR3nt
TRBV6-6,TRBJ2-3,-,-,CASRPGWGTDTQYF,TGTGCCAGCAGACCGGGCTGGGGCACAGATACGCAGTATTTT
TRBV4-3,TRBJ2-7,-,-,CASSPRIVDEQYF,TGCGCCAGCAGCCCCAGGATTGTGGACGAGCAGTACTTC
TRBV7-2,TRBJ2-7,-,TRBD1,CASSLRGQPYEQYF,TGTGCCAGCAGCTTAAGGGGACAGCCCTACGAGCAGTACTTC
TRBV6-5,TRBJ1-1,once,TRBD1,CASSYSTGASEAFF,TGTGCCAGCAGTTACTCGACAGGGGCCTCTGAAGCTTTCTTT
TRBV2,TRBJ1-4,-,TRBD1,CASAGQGGNEKLFF,TGTGCCAGCGCCGGACAGGGAGGTAATGAAAAACTGTTTTTT
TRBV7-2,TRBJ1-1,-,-,CASSLGPGNTEAFF,TGTGCCAGCAGCTTAGGGCCAGGGAACACTGAAGCTTTCTTT
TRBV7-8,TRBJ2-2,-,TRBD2,CASSLATSGRIANTGELFF,TGTGCCAGCAGCTTAGCTACTAGCGGGAGGATCGCGAACACCGGGGAGCTGTTTTTT
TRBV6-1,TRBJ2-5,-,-,CASQGGWYQETQYF,TGTGCCAGCCAGGGGGGTTGGTACCAAGAGACCCAGTACTTC
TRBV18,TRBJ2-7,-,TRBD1,CASSPGQGVIEQYF,TGTGCCAGCTCACCGGGACAGGGAGTTATCGAGCAGTACTTC
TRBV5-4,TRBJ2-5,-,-,CASSLGRERTRETQYF,TGTGCCAGCAGCTTGGGCCGGGAGCGGACAAGGGAGACCCAGTACTTC
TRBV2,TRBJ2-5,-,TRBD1,CASSRDRGRETQYF,TGTGCCAGCAGCCGGGACAGGGGTCGCGAGACCCAGTACTTC
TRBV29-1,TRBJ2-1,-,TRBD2,CSVDDTSGRVYNEQFF,TGCAGCGTTGACGATACTAGCGGGAGGGTCTACAATGAGCAGTTCTTC
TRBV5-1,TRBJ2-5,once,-,CASSFKTVQETQYF,TGCGCCAGCAGCTTCAAGACAGTCCAAGAGACCCAGTACTTC
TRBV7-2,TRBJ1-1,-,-,CASSPIRTVSFTEAFF,TGTGCCAGCAGCCCAATCCGGACAGTCTCGTTCACTGAAGCTTTCTTT
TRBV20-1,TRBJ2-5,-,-,CSMRQETQYF,TGCAGTATGAGACAAGAGACCCAGTACTTC
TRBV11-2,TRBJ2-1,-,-,CASHGRNEQFF,TGTGCCAGCCACGGGCGCAATGAGCAGTTCTTC